This entry lists 8 T cell receptor beta chains sequenced from one sample in a study of cytomegalovirus exposure and HLA in healthy donors (dated by TCRdb to the late 2010s). The library relied on the immunoSEQ multiplex PCR assay. The multiplex PCR relied on a mix of 60 forward primers for TCR Vbeta segments and 13 reverse primers for TCR Jbeta segments. In its TCRdb copy, this immuneACCESS table keeps in-frame sequences only and misses some clones. Where compared with another copy, unresolved V genes explain less than half of these, and the others have no known cause. The table of this sample itemizes around 150,000 clones. Of the sample, 1.3% is held by the ten largest clones. The specimen was PBMCs. The receptors stem from a woman in her sixties or seventies in good health and CMV-seronegative.

This chain links TRBV2 with TRBJ1-1, with 8 bases identical to TRBD1. Germline V gene sequence: CDR1 SNHLY, CDR2 FYNNEI. Unmatched junction bases numbered 8, after V lost 8 bases and J lost 0 bases. The CDR3 totals 15 residues. CDR3 DNA sequence: TGTGCCAGCTGCCAGGGGGCGCGGGTGAACACTGAAGCTTTCTTT. As protein: CASCQGARVNTEAFF.

CDR3 loop: CASSPTAFYGYTF. The CDR3 nucleotides read TGTGCCAGCAGCCCGACAGCCTTCTATGGCTACACCTTC. The chain carries TRBV27 and TRBJ1-2; possible D gene TRBD1, 5 bases. CDR1 and CDR2 from the germline V gene are MNHEY and SMNVEV (reference sequence). With 6 bases removed from V and 4 bases from J, the gap between germline ends came to 12 bases. The CDR3 is 13 amino acids.

The V and J genes are TRBV10-3 and TRBJ2-7, with 11 nucleotides matching TRBD1. CDR3 size: 14 residues. J gave up 1 base and V 4 bases, and 0 bases lay outside the gene matches. Germline-derived CDR1 and CDR2 are ENHRY and SYGVKD. CDR3 sequence (DNA): TGTGCCATCAGTGGGGACAGGGGGTCCTACGAGCAGTACTTC. This codes for CAISGDRGSYEQYF.

The chain joins TRBV15 to TRBJ2-3; the D gene is possibly TRBD2 (6 bases). The germline CDR1 and CDR2 sequences are LNHNV and YYDKDF (reference sequence). The CDR3 has 18 amino acids. V lost 0 bases to trimming and J lost 4 bases, with 20 bases between them. The DNA of the CDR3 is TGTGCCACCAGCAGAGATAACGGGGGAGGCTCTGTCGCAGATACGCAGTATTTT. It is translated as CATSRDNGGGSVADTQYF.

The rearrangement uses TRBV14 and TRBJ1-4; 9 bases agree with TRBD1. V was pared by 2 bases and J by 7 bases, with 20 bases of the junction left unmatched. From germline, CDR1 is SGHDN and CDR2 FVKESK. The CDR3 spans 20 residues. The CDR3 region has the DNA TGTGCCAGCAGCCAATTCCTTGTTGGACAGGGGAAAGGGATACGTGAAAAACTGTTTTTT. As protein: CASSQFLVGQGKGIREKLFF.

The V gene is TRBV2, the J gene TRBJ2-5; the D is unclear. CDR3 length: 12 residues. The germline gives CDR1 SNHLY, CDR2 FYNNEI. The V end was cut by 4 bases, the J end by 5 bases, with 8 bases between. The CDR3 DNA reads TGTGCCAGCAGTGTGGCGGATGAGACCCAGTACTTC. Its translation: CASSVADETQYF.

The chain links TRBV10-3 to TRBJ2-3; TRBD2 matches 10 bases. With 8 bases clipped from V and 6 bases from J, the junction kept 5 bases outside the gene matches. The V gene's germline CDR1 is ENHRY and CDR2 SYGVKD. The CDR3 runs 13 residues. The CDR3 nucleotides read TGTGCCATCCAGCGGGGGGGTGAGGATACGCAGTATTTT. It codes for CAIQRGGEDTQYF.

The chain uses TRBV7-6 and TRBJ1-2; TRBD1 matches 9 bases. Germline V gene lookup returns CDR1 SGHVS and CDR2 FNYEAQ. Unmatched junction bases numbered 5, after V lost 5 bases and J lost 4 bases. The CDR3 sequence is 14 residues long. As DNA, the CDR3 is TGTGCCAGCAGCCCTACAGGGGGCTCCTATGGCTACACCTTC. Its translation is CASSPTGGSYGYTF.